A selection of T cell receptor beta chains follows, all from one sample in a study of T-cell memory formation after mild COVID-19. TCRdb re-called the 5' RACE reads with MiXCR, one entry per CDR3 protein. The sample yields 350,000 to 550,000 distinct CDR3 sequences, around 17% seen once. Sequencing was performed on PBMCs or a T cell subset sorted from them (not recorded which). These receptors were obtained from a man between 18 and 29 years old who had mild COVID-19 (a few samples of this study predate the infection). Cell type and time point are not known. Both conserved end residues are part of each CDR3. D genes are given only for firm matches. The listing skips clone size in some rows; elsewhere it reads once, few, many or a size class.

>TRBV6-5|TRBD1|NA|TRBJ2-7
TGTGCCAGCCGACCCGGGACAGCAGGAGTGTACGAGCAGTACTTC
CASRPGTAGVYEQYF
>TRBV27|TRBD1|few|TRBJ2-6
TGTGCCAGCAGGCTCGGACAGGGGGCGCCTGGGGCCAACGTCCTGACTTTC
CASRLGQGAPGANVLTF
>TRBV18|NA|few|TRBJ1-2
TGTGCCAGCTCACCTGGCGGCGCGGATGGCTACACCTTC
CASSPGGADGYTF
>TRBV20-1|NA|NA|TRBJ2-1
TGCAGTGCTAGAGCGGGGACGAGGGACAATGAGCAGTTCTTC
CSARAGTRDNEQFF
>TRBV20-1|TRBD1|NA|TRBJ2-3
TGCAGTGCTAGCAGGGGGCCATTTCCAGATACGCAGTATTTT
CSASRGPFPDTQYF
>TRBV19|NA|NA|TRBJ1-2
TGTGCCAGTAGATTCGGTGTCCTCTATGGCTACACCTTC
CASRFGVLYGYTF
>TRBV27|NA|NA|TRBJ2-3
TGTGCCAGCAGTTTTCGGGGGGCCAGGGATACGCAGTATTTT
CASSFRGARDTQYF
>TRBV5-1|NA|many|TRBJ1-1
TGCGCCAGCAGCTTGGACGATTGGGGCACTGAAGCTTTCTTT
CASSLDDWGTEAFF
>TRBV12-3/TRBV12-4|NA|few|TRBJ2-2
TGTGCCAGCAGCCGTACACGAGGAAGGGAGCTGTTTTTT
CASSRTRGRELFF
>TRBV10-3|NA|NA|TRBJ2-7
TGTGCCATCCGGACCACCGAATACGAGCAGTACTTC
CAIRTTEYEQYF
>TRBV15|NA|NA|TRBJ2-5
TGTGCCACCAGCACCAGGTTCCAAGAGACCCAGTACTTC
CATSTRFQETQYF
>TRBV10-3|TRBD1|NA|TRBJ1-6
TGTGCCACCGGACAGGGAAATAATTCACCCCTCCACTTT
CATGQGNNSPLHF
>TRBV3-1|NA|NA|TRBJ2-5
TGTGCCAGCAGCCAAGGGACCCAGTACTTC
CASSQGTQYF
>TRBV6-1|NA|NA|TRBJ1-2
TGTGCCAGCAGTGAAGAAGCAGGTTTAAACTATGGCTACACCTTC
CASSEEAGLNYGYTF
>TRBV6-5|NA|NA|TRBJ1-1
TGTGCCAGCAGTTACCAACCAGCGCTGAACACTGAAGCTTTCTTT
CASSYQPALNTEAFF
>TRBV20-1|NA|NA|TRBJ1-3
TGCAGTGCCACCCGTTCCGACACCATATATTTT
CSATRSDTIYF
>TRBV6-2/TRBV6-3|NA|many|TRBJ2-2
TGTGCCAGCAGTTATTATCGTCACTCGAACACCGGGGAGCTGTTTTTT
CASSYYRHSNTGELFF
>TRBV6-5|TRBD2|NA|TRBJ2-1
TGTGCCAGCCAGCGGGATGGGAATGAGCAGTTCTTC
CASQRDGNEQFF
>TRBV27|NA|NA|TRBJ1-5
TGTGCCAGCAGTTTGGGGAACCATCAGCCCCAGCATTTT
CASSLGNHQPQHF
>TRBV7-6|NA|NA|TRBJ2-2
TGTGCCAGCAGCCCACAAGCGGACGTACACGGCGGGGAGCTGTTTTTT
CASSPQADVHGGELFF
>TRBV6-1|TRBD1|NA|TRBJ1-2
TGTGCCAGCAGTGAAGGACAGGGGCCGAGCCGATTC
CASSEGQGPSRF
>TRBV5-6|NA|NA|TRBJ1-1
TGTGCCAGCAGCTCCCTCGGGTGGGCCGTGAACACTGAAGCTTTCTTT
CASSSLGWAVNTEAFF
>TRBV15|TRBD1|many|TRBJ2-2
TGTGCCACCTCGGACAGGTCGGGCGGGGAGCTGTTTTTT
CATSDRSGGELFF
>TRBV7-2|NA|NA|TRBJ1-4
TGTGCCAGCAGCAAGGGGCTGGCTAATGAAAAACTGTTTTTT
CASSKGLANEKLFF
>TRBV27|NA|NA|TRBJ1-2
TGTGCCAGCATCCATCCCCCGGCAGGCTATGGCTACACCTTC
CASIHPPAGYGYTF
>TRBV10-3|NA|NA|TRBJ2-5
TGTGCCATCAGTGAGGACAGCCAAGAGACCCAGTACTTC
CAISEDSQETQYF
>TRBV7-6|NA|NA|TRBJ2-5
TGTGCCAGCAGCCCAAGGTCGGGGGTACGGGAGACCCAGTACTTC
CASSPRSGVRETQYF
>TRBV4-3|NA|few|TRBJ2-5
TGCGCCAGCAGGGAGGGCGGGGAGCGCGAGACCCAGTACTTC
CASREGGERETQYF
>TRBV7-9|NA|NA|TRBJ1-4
TGTGCCAGCAGCTTCAGTCGGGAAAAACTGTTTTTT
CASSFSREKLFF
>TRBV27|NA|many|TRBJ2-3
TGTGCCAGCAGTTTAGGGACAACAGATACGCAGTATTTT
CASSLGTTDTQYF
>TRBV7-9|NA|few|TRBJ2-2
TGTGCCAGCAGCTTATCGGCCGATACGGTCCTGTTTTTT
CASSLSADTVLFF
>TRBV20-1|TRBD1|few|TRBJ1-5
TGCAGTGCCCTCTACGCTGGGGACAGGGAAAATCAGCCCCAGCATTTT
CSALYAGDRENQPQHF
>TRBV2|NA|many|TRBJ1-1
TGTGCCAGCAGCTCCAGACTGAACACTGAAGCTTTCTTT
CASSSRLNTEAFF
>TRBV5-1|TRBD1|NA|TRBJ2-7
TGCGCCAGCAGCTTGGCAACAGGGGGACCCTACGAGCAGTACTTC
CASSLATGGPYEQYF
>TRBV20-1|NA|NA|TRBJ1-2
TGCAGTGCTAGGAGGGGGGACCTCAACTATGGCTACACCTTC
CSARRGDLNYGYTF
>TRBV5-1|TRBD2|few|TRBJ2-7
TGCGCCAGCAGTCGAGGGGAGGGCGAGCAGTACTTC
CASSRGEGEQYF
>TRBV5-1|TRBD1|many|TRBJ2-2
TGCGCCAGCAGCCTGACAGGGGCCGGGGAGCTGTTTTTT
CASSLTGAGELFF
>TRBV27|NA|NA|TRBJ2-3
TGTGCCAGCAGTTCCGCCTTAGACGATACGCAGTATTTT
CASSSALDDTQYF
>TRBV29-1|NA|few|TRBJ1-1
TGCTGTTCTTCTCCGGGTTTCTTT
CCSSPGFF
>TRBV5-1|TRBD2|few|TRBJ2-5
TGCGCCAGCAGCCTTCACCCGGGGGGCCAAGAGACCCAGTACTTC
CASSLHPGGQETQYF
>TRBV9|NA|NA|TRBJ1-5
TGTGCCAGCAGCGTAACGCGTTCCAGGGGACGGGGCCCCGGTGGGCCCCAGCATTTT
CASSVTRSRGRGPGGPQHF
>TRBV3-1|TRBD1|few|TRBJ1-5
TGTGCCAGCAGCCAAGCTCCAGGCCCAGGGGGGGATCAGCCCCAGCATTTT
CASSQAPGPGGDQPQHF
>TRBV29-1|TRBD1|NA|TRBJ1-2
TGCAGCGTGTCCCGGGACAGGGGAAACTATGGCTACACCTTC
CSVSRDRGNYGYTF
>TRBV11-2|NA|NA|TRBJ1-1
TGTGCCAGCAGCCCCGACGGGGGAGCTGAAGCTTTCTTT
CASSPDGGAEAFF
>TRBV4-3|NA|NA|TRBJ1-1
TGCGCCAGCAGCCAAGATTTCGGCCCAGAGAACACTGAAGCTTTCTTT
CASSQDFGPENTEAFF
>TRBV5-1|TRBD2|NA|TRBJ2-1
TGCGCCAGCAGCTTGGTTAGCGGGGGGTCCAATGAGCAGTTCTTC
CASSLVSGGSNEQFF
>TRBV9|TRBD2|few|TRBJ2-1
TGTGCCAGCAGCGTTAGCGGGGGGATCTCCTACAATGAGCAGTTCTTC
CASSVSGGISYNEQFF
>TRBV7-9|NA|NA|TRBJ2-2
TGTGCCAGCACCGCAGACAGCACCGGGGAGCTGTTTTTT
CASTADSTGELFF
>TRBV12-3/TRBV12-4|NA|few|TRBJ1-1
TGTGCCAGCAGTTTAATCCAGGGGAGCACTGAAGCTTTCTTT
CASSLIQGSTEAFF
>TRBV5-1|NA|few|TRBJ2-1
TGCGCCAGCAGCCCCAGACTTTACAATGAGCAGTTCTTC
CASSPRLYNEQFF